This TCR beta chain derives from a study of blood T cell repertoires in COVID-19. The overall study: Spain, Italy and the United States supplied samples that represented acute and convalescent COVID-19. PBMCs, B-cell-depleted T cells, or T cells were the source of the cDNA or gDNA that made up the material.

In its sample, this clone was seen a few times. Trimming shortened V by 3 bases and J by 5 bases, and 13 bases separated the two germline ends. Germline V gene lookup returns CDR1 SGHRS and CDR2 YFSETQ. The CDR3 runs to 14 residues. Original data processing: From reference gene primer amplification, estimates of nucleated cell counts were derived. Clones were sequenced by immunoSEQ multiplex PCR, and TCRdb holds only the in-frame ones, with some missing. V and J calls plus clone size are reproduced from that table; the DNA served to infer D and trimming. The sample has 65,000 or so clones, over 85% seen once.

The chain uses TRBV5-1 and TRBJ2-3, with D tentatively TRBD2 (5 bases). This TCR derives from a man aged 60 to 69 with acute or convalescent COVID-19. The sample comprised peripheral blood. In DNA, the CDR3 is TGCGCCAGCAGCTCTGGACGGACTGGAGATACGCAGTATTTT. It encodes CASSSGRTGDTQYF.